The rows below give T cell receptor beta chains drawn from one sample of a study of cytomegalovirus exposure and HLA in healthy donors. Profiled with immunoSEQ multiplex PCR; TCRdb holds only in-frame clones, not every one. The data contain about 120,000 clones, 60% to 85% of them seen just once; the ten biggest clones take up roughly 1.6%. The sample comprised PBMCs. The source is a woman aged 18-29 years in good health and CMV-seronegative. CDR3s include the opening cysteine and the closing phenylalanine or tryptophan. A D gene is named only where the DNA matches it firmly. Rows give clone size only sometimes, using once, few, many, or a class for an expanded clone.

J,V,D,size,DNA,CDR3
TRBJ2-4,TRBV5-1,TRBD1,-,TGCGCCAGCAGCTTCGGACAGGGGGCGGCCAAAAACATTCAGTACTTC,CASSFGQGAAKNIQYF
TRBJ1-1,TRBV11-3,-,few,TGTGCCAGCAGCTTAGCTCTGAACACTGAAGCTTTCTTT,CASSLALNTEAFF
TRBJ1-4,TRBV28,-,-,TGTGCCAGCAACTATAATGAAAAACTGTTTTTT,CASNYNEKLFF
TRBJ1-1,TRBV9,TRBD1,-,TGTGCCAGCAGCGAGGGGACAGCCATGAACACTGAAGCTTTCTTT,CASSEGTAMNTEAFF
TRBJ1-5,TRBV7-3,TRBD1,-,TGTGCCAGCAGCCCGACAGGGACCCAGCCCCAGCATTTT,CASSPTGTQPQHF
TRBJ2-2,TRBV7-2,TRBD2,-,TGTGCCAGCAGCAAGGGACTAGCGGGGGCCGGGGAGCTGTTTTTT,CASSKGLAGAGELFF
TRBJ1-1,TRBV30,-,-,TGTGCCTGGAGTGTAGAGGGGAACACTGAAGCTTTCTTT,CAWSVEGNTEAFF
TRBJ2-1,TRBV28,-,-,TGTGCCAGCAGTTTTGCTGCGGCCAATGAGCAGTTCTTC,CASSFAAANEQFF
TRBJ2-7,TRBV6-1,-,-,TGTGCCAGCAGTGAAGCGTGGGGGGGCTCCGACGAGCAGTACTTC,CASSEAWGGSDEQYF
TRBJ1-1,TRBV6-1,-,-,TGTGCCAGCACCCTAAAGACAGGTGCGAGCACTGAAGCTTTCTTT,CASTLKTGASTEAFF
TRBJ2-7,TRBV18,TRBD1,-,TGTGCCAGCTCACCCTCCGGACAGGGGATCTACGAGCAGTACTTC,CASSPSGQGIYEQYF
TRBJ2-6,TRBV6-5,-,-,TGTGCCAGCAGCCCCTCGGGCTCTGGGGCCAACGTCCTGACTTTC,CASSPSGSGANVLTF
TRBJ1-1,TRBV5-1,-,-,TGCGCCAGCAGCTTGGGTCCCCGGGGGACCACTGAAGCTTTCTTT,CASSLGPRGTTEAFF
TRBJ1-2,TRBV18,TRBD1,-,TGTGCCAGCTCACCACCGGTCCAAGACAGGGTGGACCGGTACCGAGGCTACACCTTC,CASSPPVQDRVDRYRGYTF
TRBJ2-5,TRBV28,TRBD1,-,TGTGCCAGCAGTGATCCACAGGGGGGAGAGACCCAGTACTTC,CASSDPQGGETQYF
TRBJ1-4,TRBV5-3,TRBD1,-,TGTGCCAGAAGCTCCGATCTATTGCCCGGGACAGGGGGTGAAAAACTGTTTTTT,CARSSDLLPGTGGEKLFF
TRBJ1-5,TRBV9,-,-,TGTGCCAGCAGTGCCACAGGGTTGGACAATCAGCCCCAGCATTTT,CASSATGLDNQPQHF
TRBJ2-7,TRBV27,TRBD1,-,TGTGCCAGCAGTTTCGGGACAGGTCTAGGGGAGCAGTACTTC,CASSFGTGLGEQYF
TRBJ2-7,TRBV27,TRBD2,-,TGTGCCAGCAGTTTACCGATAGCGGGGGGGCCTGGCGAGCAGTACTTC,CASSLPIAGGPGEQYF
TRBJ2-1,TRBV5-5,TRBD2,-,TGTGCCAGCAGCCTAGTAGCGGGGGAGCGGAATGAGCAGTTCTTC,CASSLVAGERNEQFF
TRBJ2-7,TRBV10-1,TRBD1,-,TGCGCCAGCGGTGGAGATGGGGGACAGGAACGTTACGAGCAGTACTTC,CASGGDGGQERYEQYF
TRBJ2-3,TRBV7-2,TRBD2,-,TGTGCCAGCAGCTTAAGACTAGCGCTGGGTGATACGCAGTATTTT,CASSLRLALGDTQYF
TRBJ2-7,TRBV6-1,-,-,TGTGCCAGCAGTGAAATGGCAGGCCGGGGAGAGCAGTACTTC,CASSEMAGRGEQYF
TRBJ2-7,TRBV6-1,-,-,TGTGCCAGCACCCCGGGGAGAGGGTCCTACGAGCAGTACTTC,CASTPGRGSYEQYF
TRBJ1-4,TRBV6-5,-,-,TGTGCCAGCAGTTACTCGAGGGTGGATAATGAAAAACTGTTTTTT,CASSYSRVDNEKLFF
TRBJ2-1,TRBV4-1,-,few,TGCGCCAGCAGCCAAGATCTTAGACAGGCGAGCTCCTACAATGAGCAGTTCTTC,CASSQDLRQASSYNEQFF
TRBJ1-2,TRBV19,-,-,TGTGCCAGTAGTATCGGATCAGGGCTCCATGGCTACACCTTC,CASSIGSGLHGYTF